The sequence of this TCR beta chain was determined in a study of T cells after yellow fever vaccination (dated by TCRdb to about 2019). For the wider study: The SMART-Seq v4 Ultra Low Input RNA kit was used to prepare libraries from fractions with low cell numbers. Two healthy male donors, one aged 18 to 30 and one aged 30 to 40 years, were included in the cohort. Blood was collected at multiple timepoints before and after primary and secondary immunization, and bulk PBMC replicates and cell subsets were isolated. To track T-cell clones before and after primary and booster YFV17D yellow fever vaccination, bulk TCR alpha and beta repertoires were sequenced longitudinally. Study-level results and caveats: After the booster, most of the clones that had expanded following primary vaccination were detected again (almost 98% of CD4 and roughly 88% of CD8), which suggests that memory was broadly maintained. FACS-sorted repertoires could contain abundant contaminating clonotypes from the bulk population, so computational filtering was required. Compared with the primary T-cell response, the secondary T-cell response was weaker but faster, peaking on day 5 rather than day 15. A small fraction of clonotypes appeared in both the CD4 and CD8 compartments, likely as a result of convergent recombination. Because only a couple of donors were included in the study, the extent to which the findings can be generalized is limited.

The sample was run on an Illumina NovaSeq 6000. TCR cDNA was synthesized by 5'RACE template switching, through which a universal primer site and unique molecular identifiers were introduced. Priming of cDNA synthesis was performed from both the TCR alpha and TCR beta constant segments. Libraries were amplified in two PCR steps, with sample barcodes and sequencing adapters added in the second step. Sequencing of libraries was performed on Illumina HiSeq 2500 (2x100 bp) or NovaSeq (2x150 bp). Regarding the original processing steps: MIGEC was used to demultiplex reads and collapse the reads into UMI consensus sequences, and MiXCR was used for V(D)J alignment. Clonotypes responding to the vaccine were identified with edgeR on replicate PBMC samples, with the criteria of FDR below 0.01 and a log2 fold change above 5 up to day 15. CD4 or CD8 identity was assigned to each bulk clonotype according to whether the clonotype was present at higher abundance in the sequenced CD4 repertoire or the sequenced CD8 repertoire. In TCRdb, the public reads were trimmed at Q25 with fastp and aligned with MiXCR, with productive beta chains retained. Rows merge per CDR3 protein into single entries with the most common DNA and genes. The V and J calls follow TCRdb's processing rather than the paper's. Present in this sample are 200,000 to 300,000 distinct CDR3 sequences, approximately 3.6% of which were seen just once. Jointly, the top ten make up approximately 18% of the sample.

There are many counts of this clonotype. Its antigen target is currently unknown. No much larger clone is present one base from it, and per-base qualities are unavailable. Explained via the paper, the treatment or condition label denotes: live attenuated yellow fever vaccine strain. At each blood-draw timepoint, two biological replicates of bulk PBMCs were collected. PBMCs were isolated from peripheral blood using a standard Ficoll-Paque protocol. RNA was extracted with TriZol from bulk PBMCs, CD4 and CD8 fractions, and dextramer-positive and dextramer-negative fractions. There are 14 amino acids in the CDR3, from cysteine to phenylalanine inclusive. The read is trimmed to its CDR3 DNA, 42 bases read in frame from base 1. The CDR1 and CDR2 encoded by the germline V gene are SGHRS and YFSETQ. Clipping removes 9 bases from V and 2 bases from J, with 6 as the unmatched junction base count.

This sequence originates from a man aged 18 to 30 who received the YFV17D yellow fever vaccine. The sequencing used PBMCs, collected 15 days after the yellow fever booster vaccination. In this chain, TRBV5-1 is recombined with TRBJ2-3, with 10 bases in between that match TRBD2. The CDR3 region reads CATQAGGPTDTQYF. The bases read TGCGCCACCCAAGCGGGGGGGCCCACAGATACGCAGTATTTT.